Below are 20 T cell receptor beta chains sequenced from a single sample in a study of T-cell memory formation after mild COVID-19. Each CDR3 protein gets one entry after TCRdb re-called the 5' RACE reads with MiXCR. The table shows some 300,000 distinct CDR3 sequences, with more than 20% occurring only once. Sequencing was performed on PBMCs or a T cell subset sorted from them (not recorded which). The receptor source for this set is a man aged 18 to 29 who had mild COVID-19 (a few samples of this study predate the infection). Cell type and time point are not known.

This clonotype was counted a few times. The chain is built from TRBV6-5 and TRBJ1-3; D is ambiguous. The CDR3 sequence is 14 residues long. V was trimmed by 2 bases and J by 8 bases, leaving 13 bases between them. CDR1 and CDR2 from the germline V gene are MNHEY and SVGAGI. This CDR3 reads CASSYRPYGHTIYF. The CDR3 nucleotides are TGTGCCAGCAGTTACCGGCCCTACGGGCACACCATATATTTT.

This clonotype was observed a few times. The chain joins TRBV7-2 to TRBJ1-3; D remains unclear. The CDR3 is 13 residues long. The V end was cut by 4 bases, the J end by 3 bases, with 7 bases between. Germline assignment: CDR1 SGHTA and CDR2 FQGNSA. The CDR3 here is CASSSGFGNTIYF. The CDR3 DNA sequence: TGTGCCAGCAGCTCTGGGTTTGGAAACACCATATATTTT. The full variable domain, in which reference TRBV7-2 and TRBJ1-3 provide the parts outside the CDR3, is GAGVSQSPSNKVTEKGKDVELRCDPISGHTALYWYRQSLGQGLEFLIYFQGNSAPDKSGLPSDRFSAERTGGSVSTLTIQRTQQEDSAVYLCASSSGFGNTIYFGEGSWLTVV.

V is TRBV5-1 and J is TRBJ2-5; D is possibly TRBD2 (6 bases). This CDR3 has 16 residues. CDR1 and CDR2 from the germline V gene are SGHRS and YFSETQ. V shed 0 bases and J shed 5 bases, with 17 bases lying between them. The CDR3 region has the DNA TGCGCCAGCAGCTTGGAAGTGACTAGAGGACTGGAGACCCAGTACTTC. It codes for CASSLEVTRGLETQYF.

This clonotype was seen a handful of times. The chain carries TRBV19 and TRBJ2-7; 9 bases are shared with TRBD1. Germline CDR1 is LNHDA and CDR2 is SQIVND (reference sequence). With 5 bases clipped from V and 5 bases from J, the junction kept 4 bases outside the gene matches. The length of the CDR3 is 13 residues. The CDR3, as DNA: TGTGCCAGTAGTCCGGGACAGGGAGACGAGCAGTACTTC. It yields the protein CASSPGQGDEQYF.

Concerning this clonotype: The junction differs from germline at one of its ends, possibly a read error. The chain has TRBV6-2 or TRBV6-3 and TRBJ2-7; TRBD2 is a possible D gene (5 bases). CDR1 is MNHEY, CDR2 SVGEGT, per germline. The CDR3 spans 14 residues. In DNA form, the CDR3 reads TGTGCCAGCAGTTCCCGGACGGACTCCTACGAGCATTACTTC. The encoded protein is CASSSRTDSYEHYF.

Here the CDR3 reads CASSSSTGGWLNEQFF. The CDR3 nucleotides are TGTGCCAGCAGCTCTTCCACCGGCGGTTGGCTCAATGAGCAGTTCTTC. J is TRBJ2-1 and V is TRBV7-3; D gene uncertain. CDR3 size: 16 residues. CDR1 and CDR2 (germline): SGHTA, FQGTGA. Trimming pared 4 bases from V and 6 bases from J, leaving 19 bases between.

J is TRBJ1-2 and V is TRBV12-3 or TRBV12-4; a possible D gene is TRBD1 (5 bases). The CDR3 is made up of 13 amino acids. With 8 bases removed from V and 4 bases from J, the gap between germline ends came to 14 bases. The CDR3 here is CASRGALRYGYTF. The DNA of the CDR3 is TGTGCCAGCCGAGGGGCACTCCGCTATGGCTACACCTTC.

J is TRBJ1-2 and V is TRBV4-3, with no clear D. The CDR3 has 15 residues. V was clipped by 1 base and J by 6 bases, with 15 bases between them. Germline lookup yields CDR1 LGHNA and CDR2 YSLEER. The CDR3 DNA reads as TGCGCCAGCAGCCAAGTCTACCCCCCTCGTCATGGCTACACCTTC. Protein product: CASSQVYPPRHGYTF.

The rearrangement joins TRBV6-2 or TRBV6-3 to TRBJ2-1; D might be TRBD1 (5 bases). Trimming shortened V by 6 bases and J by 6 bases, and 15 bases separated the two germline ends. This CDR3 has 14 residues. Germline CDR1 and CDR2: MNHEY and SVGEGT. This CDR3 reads CASSPGFLGNEQFF. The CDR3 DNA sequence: TGTGCCAGCAGCCCAGGGTTTCTGGGCAATGAGCAGTTCTTC.

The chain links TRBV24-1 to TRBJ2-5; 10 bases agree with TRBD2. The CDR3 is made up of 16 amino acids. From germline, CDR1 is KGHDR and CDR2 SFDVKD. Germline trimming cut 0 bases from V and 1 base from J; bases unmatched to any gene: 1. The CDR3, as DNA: TGTGCCACCAGTGATTTGAAGCGGGGGGGCCAAGAGACCCAGTACTTC. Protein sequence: CATSDLKRGGQETQYF.

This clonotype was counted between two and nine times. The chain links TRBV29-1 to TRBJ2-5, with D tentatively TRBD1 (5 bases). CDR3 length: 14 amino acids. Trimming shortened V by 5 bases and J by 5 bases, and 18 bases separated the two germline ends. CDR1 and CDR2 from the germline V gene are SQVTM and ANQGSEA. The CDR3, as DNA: TGCAGCGTTCCTCCCCTTCAGGGTAGGGAGACCCAGTACTTC. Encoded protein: CSVPPLQGRETQYF.

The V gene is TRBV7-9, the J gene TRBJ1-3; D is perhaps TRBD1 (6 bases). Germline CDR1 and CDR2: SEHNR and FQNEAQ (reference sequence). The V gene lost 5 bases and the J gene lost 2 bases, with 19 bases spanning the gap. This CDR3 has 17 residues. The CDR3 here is CASSGRRGRTAGNTIYF. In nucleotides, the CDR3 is TGTGCCAGCAGCGGGAGGCGGGGGCGAACGGCTGGAAACACCATATATTTT.

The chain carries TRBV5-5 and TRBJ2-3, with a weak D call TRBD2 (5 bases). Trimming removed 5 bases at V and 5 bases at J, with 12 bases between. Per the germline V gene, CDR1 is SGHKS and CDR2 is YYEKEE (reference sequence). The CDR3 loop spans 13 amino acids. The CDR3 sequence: CASSSSGIDTQYF. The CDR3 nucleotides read TGTGCCAGCAGTTCGTCGGGAATAGATACGCAGTATTTT.

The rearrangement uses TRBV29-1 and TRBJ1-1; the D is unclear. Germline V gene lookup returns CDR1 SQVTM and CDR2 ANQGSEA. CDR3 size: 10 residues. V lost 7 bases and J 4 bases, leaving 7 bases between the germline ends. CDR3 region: CSEGGTEAFF. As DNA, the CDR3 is TGCAGCGAGGGAGGCACTGAAGCTTTCTTT.

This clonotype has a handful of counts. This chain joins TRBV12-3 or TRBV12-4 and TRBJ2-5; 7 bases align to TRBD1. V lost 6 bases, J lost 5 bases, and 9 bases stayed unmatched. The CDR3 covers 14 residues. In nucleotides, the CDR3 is TGTGCCAGCAGATCGACAGGGACCAGTGAGACCCAGTACTTC. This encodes CASRSTGTSETQYF.

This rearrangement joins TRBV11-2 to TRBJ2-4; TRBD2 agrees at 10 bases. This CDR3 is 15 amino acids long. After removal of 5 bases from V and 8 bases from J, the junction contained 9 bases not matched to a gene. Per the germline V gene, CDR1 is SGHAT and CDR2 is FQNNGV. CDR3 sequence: CASSPSWTSGDIQYF. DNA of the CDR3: TGTGCCAGCAGCCCGAGCTGGACTAGCGGCGACATTCAGTACTTC.

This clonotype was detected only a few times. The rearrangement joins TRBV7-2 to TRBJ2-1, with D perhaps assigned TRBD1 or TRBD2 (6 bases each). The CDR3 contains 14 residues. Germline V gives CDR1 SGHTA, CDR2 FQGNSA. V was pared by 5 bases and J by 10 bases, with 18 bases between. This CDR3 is CASSASWGAKEQFF. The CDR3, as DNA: TGTGCCAGCAGCGCATCGTGGGGGGCCAAGGAGCAGTTCTTC.

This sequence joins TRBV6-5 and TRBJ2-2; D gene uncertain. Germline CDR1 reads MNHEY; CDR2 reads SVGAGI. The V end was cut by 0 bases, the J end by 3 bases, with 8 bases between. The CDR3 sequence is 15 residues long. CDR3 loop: CASSYSADYTGELFF. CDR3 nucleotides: TGTGCCAGCAGTTACTCGGCAGATTACACCGGGGAGCTGTTTTTT.

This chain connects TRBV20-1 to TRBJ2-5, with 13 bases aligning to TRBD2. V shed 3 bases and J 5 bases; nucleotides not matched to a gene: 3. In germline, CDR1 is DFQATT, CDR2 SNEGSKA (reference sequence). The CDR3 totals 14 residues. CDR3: CSASSGLAGETQYF. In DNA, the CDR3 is TGCAGTGCTAGCTCGGGACTAGCGGGGGAGACCCAGTACTTC.

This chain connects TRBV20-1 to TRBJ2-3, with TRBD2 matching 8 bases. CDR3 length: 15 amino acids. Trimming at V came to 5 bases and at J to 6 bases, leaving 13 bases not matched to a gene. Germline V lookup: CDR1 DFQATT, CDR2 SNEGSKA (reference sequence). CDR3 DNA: TGCAGTGCTGGGGGACTAGTAGTTGGATTGGATACGCAGTATTTT. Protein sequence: CSAGGLVVGLDTQYF.